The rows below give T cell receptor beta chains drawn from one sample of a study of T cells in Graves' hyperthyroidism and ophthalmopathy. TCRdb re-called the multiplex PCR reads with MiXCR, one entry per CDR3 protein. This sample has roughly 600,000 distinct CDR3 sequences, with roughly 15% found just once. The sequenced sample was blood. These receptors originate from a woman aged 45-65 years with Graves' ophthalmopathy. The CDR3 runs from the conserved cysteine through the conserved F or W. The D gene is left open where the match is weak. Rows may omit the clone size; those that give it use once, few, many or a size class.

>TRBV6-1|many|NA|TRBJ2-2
CASSFPTGTGRTGELFF
TGTGCCAGCAGTTTCCCCACGGGAACAGGGAGAACCGGGGAGCTGTTTTTT
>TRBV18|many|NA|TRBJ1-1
CASSPYFREETEAFF
TGTGCCAGCTCACCTTATTTCAGGGAGGAGACTGAAGCTTTCTTT
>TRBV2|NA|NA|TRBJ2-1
CASGTGIVEFF
TGTGCCAGCGGGACTGGTATTGTGGAGTTCTTC
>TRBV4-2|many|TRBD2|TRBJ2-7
CASSQLTSGRLYEQYF
TGTGCCAGCAGCCAACTTACTAGCGGGAGGTTGTACGAGCAGTACTTC
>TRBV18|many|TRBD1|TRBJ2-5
CASSPGQQETQYF
TGTGCCAGCTCGCCGGGACAGCAAGAGACCCAGTACTTC
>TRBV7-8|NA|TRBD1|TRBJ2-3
CASSLPDREMKDTQYF
TGTGCCAGCAGCTTACCCGACAGGGAAATGAAAGATACGCAGTATTTT
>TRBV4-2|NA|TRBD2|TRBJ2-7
CASSQRSSGTYEQYF
TGTGCCAGCAGCCAACGCTCTAGCGGCACCTACGAGCAGTACTTC
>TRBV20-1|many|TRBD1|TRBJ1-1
CSAHRGGTEAFF
TGCAGTGCCCACAGGGGGGGCACTGAAGCTTTCTTT
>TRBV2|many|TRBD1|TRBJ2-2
CASSEPRDRVAGELFF
TGTGCCAGCAGTGAACCGCGGGACAGGGTAGCCGGGGAGCTGTTTTTT
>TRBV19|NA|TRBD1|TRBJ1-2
CASSITGGGGYTF
TGTGCCAGTAGTATTACAGGGGGCGGTGGCTACACCTTC
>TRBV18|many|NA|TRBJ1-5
CASSSRADNQPQHF
TGTGCCAGCTCAAGCCGGGCCGACAATCAGCCCCAGCATTTT
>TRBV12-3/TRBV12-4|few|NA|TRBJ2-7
CASSLRDKRPYEQYF
TGTGCCAGCAGTTTAAGAGATAAACGGCCCTACGAGCAGTACTTC
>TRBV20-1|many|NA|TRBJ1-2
CSARDVAGVAYGYTF
TGCAGTGCTAGAGATGTAGCAGGGGTGGCCTATGGCTACACCTTC
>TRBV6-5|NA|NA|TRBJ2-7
CASSYTWGFGYEQYF
TGTGCCAGCAGTTACACCTGGGGGTTCGGTTACGAGCAGTACTTC
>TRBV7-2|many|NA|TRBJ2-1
CASSLQGSGYNEQFF
TGTGCCAGCAGCTTACAGGGTAGCGGATACAATGAGCAGTTCTTC
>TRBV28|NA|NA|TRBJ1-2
CASSWRGGYGYTF
TGTGCCAGCAGTTGGAGGGGGGGGTATGGCTACACCTTC
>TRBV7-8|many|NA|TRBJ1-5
CASRGSRDSNQPQHF
TGTGCCAGCAGGGGATCTAGGGATAGCAATCAGCCCCAGCATTTT
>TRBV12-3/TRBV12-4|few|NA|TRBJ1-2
CASSFRYNGYTF
TGTGCCAGCAGTTTTAGGTATAATGGCTACACCTTC
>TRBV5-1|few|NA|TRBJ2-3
CASSWTRRPLEYGDTQYF
TGCGCCAGCAGCTGGACACGACGACCACTAGAATACGGTGATACGCAGTATTTT
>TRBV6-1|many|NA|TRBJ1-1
CASSYTIGTEAFF
TGTGCCAGCAGTTATACGATAGGCACTGAAGCTTTCTTT
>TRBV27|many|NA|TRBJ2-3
CASSFGVSTDTQYF
TGTGCCAGCAGTTTTGGGGTTAGCACAGATACGCAGTATTTT
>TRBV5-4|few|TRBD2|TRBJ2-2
CASSRGLDLAGELFF
TGTGCCAGCAGCCGTGGACTAGATCTAGCCGGGGAGCTGTTTTTT
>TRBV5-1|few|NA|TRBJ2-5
CASSLGSGPATTQYF
TGCGCCAGCAGCTTGGGTTCGGGTCCCGCAACCACCCAGTACTTC
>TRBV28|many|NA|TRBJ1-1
CASSPPGGYKGQNTEAFF
TGTGCCAGCAGTCCCCCCGGAGGGTACAAGGGACAGAACACTGAAGCTTTCTTT
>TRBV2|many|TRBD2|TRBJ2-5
CASKTGLANQETQYF
TGTGCCAGCAAAACCGGACTAGCGAACCAAGAGACCCAGTACTTC
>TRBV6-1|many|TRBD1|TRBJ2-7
CASKPGQGNHEQYF
TGTGCCAGCAAACCGGGACAGGGGAACCACGAGCAGTACTTC
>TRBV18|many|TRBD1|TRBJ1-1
CASSPGQFTEAFF
TGTGCCAGCTCGCCGGGACAGTTCACTGAAGCTTTCTTT